These 24 T cell receptor beta chains share one sample of origin, sequenced in a study of CD8+CD57+ T cells in acquired aplastic anemia. Genomic DNA served as template for TCR beta VDJ and CDR3 profiling. One entry per CDR3 protein results from TCRdb running MiXCR on the reads. The repertoire consists of hundreds of thousands of distinct CDR3 sequences, with around 30% occurring once and the leading ten covering roughly 0.89%. For sequencing, patients were chosen who had shown expansion of CD8+CD57+ cells by flow cytometry. Material for sequencing was sorted CD4+, CD8+, or CD8+CD57+ T cells (not recorded which) from PBMCs. The source of these receptors is a human donor with aplastic anemia.

V is TRBV11-2 and J is TRBJ2-5; D remains unclear. V was clipped by 5 bases and J by 4 bases, with 17 bases between them. The CDR3 extends over 15 amino acids. Germline CDR1 is SGHAT and CDR2 is FQNNGV. CDR3 sequence: CASSARTSWGETQYF. As DNA, the CDR3 is TGTGCCAGCAGCGCCAGGACCTCCTGGGGAGAGACCCAGTACTTC.

Only a few counts were recorded for this clonotype. The chain recombines TRBV25-1 with TRBJ1-2; D is ambiguous. This CDR3 region has 14 residues. Trimming took off 5 bases at V and 0 bases at J, with 10 bases between the two ends. CDR1 is MGHDK and CDR2 is SYGVNS in the germline V gene. The CDR3 here is CASSLTSSNYGYTF. The CDR3 DNA follows: TGTGCCAGCAGTTTGACAAGCTCTAACTATGGCTACACCTTC.

This clonotype was counted at least ten times. CDR3 coding DNA: TGTGCCAGCAGAGAAAAGGCTTACGAGCAGTACTTC. Translating gives CASREKAYEQYF. The gene calls are TRBV2 and TRBJ2-7; D gene ambiguous. V dropped 6 bases and J dropped 4 bases, with 10 bases sitting between them. The CDR3 runs 12 residues. The germline gives CDR1 SNHLY, CDR2 FYNNEI.

A few counts support this clonotype. In DNA, the CDR3 is TGTGCCAGCAGTGAAGGTGACAGGGGGATCTATGGCTACACCTTC. Protein product: CASSEGDRGIYGYTF. The J gene is TRBJ1-2, the V gene TRBV2; 9 bases are shared with TRBD1. The CDR3 covers 15 residues. Germline CDR1 SNHLY, CDR2 FYNNEI. V trimming: 1 base; J trimming: 4 bases; junction bases outside the gene matches: 4.

The chain uses TRBV7-9 and TRBJ1-2; no clear D gene. CDR1 is SEHNR, CDR2 FQNEAQ, per germline (reference sequence). The CDR3 length is 13 residues. Deletions cut 5 bases from V and 6 bases from J, with 13 bases between. The CDR3 here is CASSPDGEDGYTF. CDR3 nucleotides: TGTGCCAGCAGCCCCGATGGAGAGGATGGCTACACCTTC.

This clonotype was seen a handful of times. V is TRBV19 and J is TRBJ1-6; 7 bases are shared with TRBD1. CDR1 LNHDA and CDR2 SQIVND come from the germline V gene (reference sequence). The CDR3 sequence is 19 residues long. V was clipped by 0 bases and J by 0 bases; unmatched bases: 8. In DNA form, the CDR3 reads TGTGCCAGTAGTATAGAGCCCGGACAGGCAAGCTCCTATAATTCACCCCTCCACTTT. This codes for CASSIEPGQASSYNSPLHF.

The chain has TRBV20-1 and TRBJ1-1; D is perhaps TRBD1 (5 bases). This CDR3 comprises 11 residues. Trimming cost V 8 bases and J 1 base, with 8 bases left between them. Germline V gene lookup returns CDR1 DFQATT and CDR2 SNEGSKA (reference sequence). CDR3 region: CSYRRNTEAFF. For the CDR3, the DNA is TGCAGTTACAGGAGGAACACTGAAGCTTTCTTT.

The sample holds many counts of this clonotype. The genes are TRBV5-1 and TRBJ2-7, with 8 bases that match TRBD1. CDR3 length: 15 amino acids. V lost 3 bases to trimming and J lost 2 bases; unmatched junction nucleotides: 7. Germline V lookup: CDR1 SGHRS, CDR2 YFSETQ. Here the CDR3 reads CASSSPGQGTYEQYF. In DNA form, the CDR3 reads TGCGCCAGCAGCTCCCCAGGACAGGGAACCTACGAGCAGTACTTC.

CDR3: CASRTTMGQQETQYF. CDR3 nucleotides: TGTGCCAGCCGGACGACAATGGGACAGCAAGAGACCCAGTACTTC. The J gene is TRBJ2-5, the V gene TRBV25-1, with 7 bases matching TRBD1. Trimming at V came to 8 bases and at J to 2 bases, leaving 11 bases not matched to a gene. Germline CDR1 MGHDK, CDR2 SYGVNS. This CDR3 spans 15 amino acids.

This clonotype appeared many times. This rearrangement joins TRBV29-1 to TRBJ1-2; 9 nucleotides agree with TRBD1. The CDR3 totals 12 residues. CDR1 is SQVTM, CDR2 ANQGSEA, per germline. Trimming cost V 7 bases and J 8 bases; bases outside gene matches: 8. The CDR3 spells CSGTGGSGGYTF. The DNA of the CDR3 is TGCAGCGGAACAGGGGGCTCTGGGGGCTACACCTTC.

This clonotype was seen once. This chain uses TRBV25-1 with TRBJ2-1, with a possible D match to TRBD1 (6 bases). This CDR3 spans 16 amino acids. Trimming pared 3 bases from V and 5 bases from J, leaving 17 bases between. CDR1 and CDR2 (germline): MGHDK, SYGVNS. The CDR3 region has the DNA TGTGCCAGCAGTGATCCCGGGACATTGAGTCACAATGAGCAGTTCTTC. Its protein product is CASSDPGTLSHNEQFF.

This clonotype has ten or more counts. The V gene is TRBV14, the J gene TRBJ2-7, with 8 nucleotides matching TRBD1. The CDR3 has 15 residues. Germline CDR1 and CDR2: SGHDN and FVKESK. Unmatched junction bases numbered 7, after V lost 4 bases and J lost 2 bases. The CDR3 DNA is TGTGCCAGCAGCCTCGGACAGGGCCCTCCCTACGAGCAGTACTTC. This translates into CASSLGQGPPYEQYF.

The chain couples TRBV19 to TRBJ2-5; tentatively, D is TRBD1 (6 bases). Germline assignment: CDR1 LNHDA and CDR2 SQIVND (reference sequence). The CDR3 has 13 amino acids. Trimming took off 0 bases at V and 9 bases at J, with 11 bases between the two ends. In nucleotides, the CDR3 is TGTGCCAGTAGTATAGAGGGGCAGGGGTCCCAGTACTTC. Residues: CASSIEGQGSQYF.

This clonotype was seen ten or more times. The chain couples TRBV19 to TRBJ2-3, with D unresolved. Trimming took 3 bases from V and 1 from J, leaving 5 bases between them. CDR1 and CDR2 (germline): LNHDA, SQIVND (reference sequence). The CDR3 is 13 amino acids. CDR3 region: CASSIGGTDTQYF. In nucleotides, the CDR3 is TGTGCCAGTAGTATTGGGGGCACAGATACGCAGTATTTT.

The rearrangement links TRBV6-5 to TRBJ1-2, with a possible D match to TRBD1 (6 bases). Germline V gene lookup returns CDR1 MNHEY and CDR2 SVGAGI. CDR3 length: 14 amino acids. Trimming stripped 7 bases from V and 4 bases from J, with 16 bases between. The chain's CDR3 is CASKLLGGSYGYTF. The CDR3 coding sequence is TGTGCCAGCAAATTGTTAGGGGGTAGCTATGGCTACACCTTC.

V and J are TRBV5-1 and TRBJ2-2, with 12 bases fitting TRBD1. V dropped 0 bases and J dropped 5; count of bases not matched to a gene: 2. Germline assignment: CDR1 SGHRS and CDR2 YFSETQ. The CDR3 has 16 residues. CDR3 region: CASSLGDRGRTGELFF. In nucleotides, the CDR3 is TGCGCCAGCAGCTTGGGGGACAGGGGGCGAACCGGGGAGCTGTTTTTT.

The rearrangement joins TRBV2 to TRBJ2-1; 7 bases align to TRBD2. Trimming cost V 5 bases and J 0 bases; bases outside gene matches: 4. The germline gives CDR1 SNHLY, CDR2 FYNNEI. CDR3 length: 15 residues. The CDR3 here is CASSYRTSSYNEQFF. CDR3 sequence (DNA): TGTGCCAGCAGTTACAGGACTAGCTCCTACAATGAGCAGTTCTTC.

This clonotype was observed many times. This sequence joins TRBV2 and TRBJ1-2, with D possibly TRBD1 on 6 matching bases. The V end was cut by 7 bases, the J end by 2 bases, with 11 bases between. CDR3 size: 13 residues. The germline V gene encodes CDR1 SNHLY and CDR2 FYNNEI. CDR3 amino acids: CASNSQGNYGYTF. CDR3 nucleotides: TGTGCCAGCAACTCACAGGGAAACTATGGCTACACCTTC.

This clonotype was counted a few times. The rearrangement joins TRBV20-1 to TRBJ1-1; 8 positions agree with TRBD1. Trimming at V came to 3 bases and at J to 4 bases, leaving 4 bases not matched to a gene. This CDR3 spans 13 amino acids. In germline, CDR1 is DFQATT, CDR2 SNEGSKA (reference sequence). The CDR3 nucleotides are TGCAGTGCTAGCTTAACAGGGGGCACTGAAGCTTTCTTT. This gives the protein CSASLTGGTEAFF.

The chain combines TRBV11-2 with TRBJ2-7, with TRBD2 matching over 8 bases. The V and J ends lost 2 bases and 6 bases, in that order; junction bases with no gene match: 9. The CDR3 loop spans 15 amino acids. The germline CDR1 and CDR2 sequences are SGHAT and FQNNGV. The CDR3 coding sequence is TGTGCCAGCAGCTTAAAGCTGCCAGCGGGAGCCGAGCAGTACTTC. Amino acids: CASSLKLPAGAEQYF. The full variable domain, in which reference TRBV11-2 and TRBJ2-7 provide the parts outside the CDR3, is EAGVAQSPRYKIIEKRQSVAFWCNPISGHATLYWYQQILGQGPKLLIQFQNNGVVDDSQLPKDRFSAERLKGVDSTLKIQPAKLEDSAVYLCASSLKLPAGAEQYFGPGTRLTVT.

This clonotype was observed a few times. This chain uses TRBV19 with TRBJ2-7, with D possibly TRBD2 on 5 matching bases. The V gene lost 2 bases and the J gene lost 3 bases, with 8 bases spanning the gap. The germline V gene encodes CDR1 LNHDA and CDR2 SQIVND (reference sequence). The CDR3 length is 13 residues. This CDR3 is CASSIRGFYEQYF. Written as DNA, the CDR3 is TGTGCCAGTAGTATAAGAGGGTTCTACGAGCAGTACTTC.

This clonotype was recorded many times. As DNA, the CDR3 is TGTGCCAGCAGCTTTAGCGGGAGAAGAGACGAGCAGTACTTC. Amino acids: CASSFSGRRDEQYF. The rearrangement links TRBV7-9 to TRBJ2-7, with TRBD2 identical over 9 bases. Germline-derived CDR1 and CDR2 are SEHNR and FQNEAQ (reference sequence). With 3 bases clipped from V and 5 bases from J, the junction kept 5 bases outside the gene matches. The CDR3 has 14 amino acids.

The chain combines TRBV6-1 with TRBJ2-3; the D gene is possibly TRBD2 (6 bases). The CDR3 runs 16 residues. Trimming removed 6 bases from V and 2 bases from J, with 18 bases in between. Germline assignment: CDR1 MNHNS and CDR2 SASEGT. The CDR3 DNA reads as TGTGCCAGCAGACCGGGACTCCGAACTTTCACAGATACGCAGTATTTT. This codes for CASRPGLRTFTDTQYF.

This clonotype was detected many times. This chain uses TRBV7-3 with TRBJ2-2; D is ambiguous. V lost 6 bases, J lost 1 base, and 3 bases lay in between. The CDR3 sequence is 12 residues long. Germline assignment: CDR1 SGHTA and CDR2 FQGTGA. The CDR3 DNA is TGTGCCAGCAGAAAGAACACCGGGGAGCTGTTTTTT. As protein: CASRKNTGELFF.